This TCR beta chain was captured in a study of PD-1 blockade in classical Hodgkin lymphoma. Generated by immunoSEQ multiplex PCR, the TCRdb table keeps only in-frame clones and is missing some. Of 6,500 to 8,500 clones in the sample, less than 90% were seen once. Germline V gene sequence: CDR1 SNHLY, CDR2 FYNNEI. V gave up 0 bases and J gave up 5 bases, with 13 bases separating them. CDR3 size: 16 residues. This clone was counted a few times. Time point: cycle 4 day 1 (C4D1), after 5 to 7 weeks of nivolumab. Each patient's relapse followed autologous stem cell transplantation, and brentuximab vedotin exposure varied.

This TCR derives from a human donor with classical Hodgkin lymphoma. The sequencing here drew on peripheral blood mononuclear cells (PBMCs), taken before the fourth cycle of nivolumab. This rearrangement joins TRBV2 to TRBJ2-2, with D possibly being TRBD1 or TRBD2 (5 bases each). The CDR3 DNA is TGTGCCAGCAGTGAAGCCAAGGGGACCCCTACCGGGGAGCTGTTTTTT. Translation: CASSEAKGTPTGELFF. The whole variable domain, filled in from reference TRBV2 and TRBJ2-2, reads EPEVTQTPSHQVTQMGQEVILRCVPISNHLYFYWYRQILGQKVEFLVSFYNNEISEKSEIFDDQFSVERPDGSNFTLKIRSTKLEDSAMYFCASSEAKGTPTGELFFGEGSRLTVL.